The sequence of this TCR beta chain was determined in a study of blood T cell repertoires in COVID-19. In the source study's methods: Amplification from reference gene primers served as the basis for estimated nucleated cell counts. The method was immunoSEQ multiplex PCR; TCRdb's version includes in-frame clones alone and lacks a portion of them. V and J calls and clone size are as listed in that table; D and trimming were resolved from the DNA. The sample gives 250,000 or so clones, roughly 90% of which show up once; roughly 2.6% is in the top ten. CDR1 is SGHRS, CDR2 YFSETQ, per germline. V lost 4 bases and J 2 bases, leaving 12 bases between the germline ends. The CDR3 runs 15 residues.

The sequence came from a woman between 55 and 75 years old with acute or convalescent COVID-19. The sequenced sample consisted of peripheral blood. V gene TRBV5-1 combines with J gene TRBJ2-2; D unresolved. CDR3 sequence reads: CASSPGDLNTGELFF. DNA for the CDR3: TGCGCCAGCAGCCCGGGTGATCTTAACACCGGGGAGCTGTTTTTT.